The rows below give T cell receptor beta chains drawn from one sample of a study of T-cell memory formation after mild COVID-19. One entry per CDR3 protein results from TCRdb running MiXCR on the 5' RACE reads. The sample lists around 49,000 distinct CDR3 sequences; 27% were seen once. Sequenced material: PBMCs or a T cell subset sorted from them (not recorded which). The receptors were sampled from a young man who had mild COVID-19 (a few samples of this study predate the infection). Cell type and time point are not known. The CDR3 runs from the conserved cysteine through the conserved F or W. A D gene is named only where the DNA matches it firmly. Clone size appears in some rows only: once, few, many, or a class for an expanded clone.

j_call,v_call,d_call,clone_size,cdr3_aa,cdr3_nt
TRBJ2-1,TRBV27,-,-,CASSRGLNEQFF,TGTGCCAGCAGTCGTGGACTCAATGAGCAGTTCTTC
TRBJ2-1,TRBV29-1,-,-,CSVDRGGGLAFF,TGCAGCGTTGACCGAGGGGGAGGTTTAGCGTTCTTC
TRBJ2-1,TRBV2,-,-,CAIRGPLNEQFF,TGTGCCATCAGGGGCCCTTTGAATGAGCAGTTCTTC
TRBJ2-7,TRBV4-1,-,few,CASSQDGASRDYEQYF,TGCGCCAGCAGCCAAGATGGCGCGAGCAGGGACTACGAGCAGTACTTC
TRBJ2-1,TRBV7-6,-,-,CASSPDRGAGNEQFF,TGTGCCAGCAGCCCGGACCGAGGGGCCGGGAATGAGCAGTTCTTC
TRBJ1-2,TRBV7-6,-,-,CASSPYSGGGPVGYTF,TGTGCCAGCAGCCCCTACTCAGGCGGGGGCCCCGTGGGCTACACCTTC
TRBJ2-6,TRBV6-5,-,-,CASQSGYGANVLTF,TGTGCCAGCCAATCCGGGTACGGGGCCAACGTCCTGACTTTC
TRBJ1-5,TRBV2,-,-,CASIREKGSNQPQHF,TGTGCCAGCATCCGGGAAAAGGGGAGCAATCAGCCCCAGCATTTT
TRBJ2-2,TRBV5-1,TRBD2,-,CASSWGLAGDTGELFF,TGCGCCAGCAGCTGGGGACTAGCGGGGGACACCGGGGAGCTGTTTTTT
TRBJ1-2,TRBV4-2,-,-,CASSQGPSIDYGYTF,TGTGCCAGCAGCCAAGGCCCCTCCATAGACTATGGCTACACCTTC
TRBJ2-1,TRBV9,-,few,CASSVDGGHYNEQFF,TGTGCCAGCAGCGTAGACGGGGGCCACTACAATGAGCAGTTCTTC
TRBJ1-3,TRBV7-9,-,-,CASSNGQLGSGNTIYF,TGTGCCAGCAGCAATGGACAGCTTGGCTCTGGAAACACCATATATTTT
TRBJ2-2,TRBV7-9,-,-,CASSFPVGARTGELFF,TGTGCCAGCAGCTTCCCAGTTGGAGCGAGAACCGGGGAGCTGTTTTTT
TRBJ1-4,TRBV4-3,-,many,CASSQETRGQSNEKLFF,TGCGCCAGCAGCCAAGAGACCCGTGGACAGTCAAATGAAAAACTGTTTTTT
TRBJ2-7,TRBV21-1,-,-,CASRPSEQYF,TGTGCCAGCAGGCCTTCCGAGCAGTACTTC
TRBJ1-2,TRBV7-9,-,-,CASRDREGRGYTF,TGTGCCAGCAGGGATCGGGAGGGTCGTGGCTACACCTTC
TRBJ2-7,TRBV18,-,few,CASSPADSTYEQYF,TGTGCCAGCTCACCCGCGGACAGTACCTACGAGCAGTACTTC
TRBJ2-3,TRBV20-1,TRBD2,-,CSVSLRSGGTYTDTQYF,TGCAGTGTTTCCCTACGCAGCGGGGGGACTTACACAGATACGCAGTATTTT
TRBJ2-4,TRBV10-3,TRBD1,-,CAISEPLTGGIQYF,TGTGCCATCAGTGAGCCACTAACAGGGGGCATTCAGTACTTC
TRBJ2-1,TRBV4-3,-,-,CASSQGSDASFYNEQFF,TGCGCCAGCAGCCAAGGTTCAGACGCAAGCTTCTACAATGAGCAGTTCTTC
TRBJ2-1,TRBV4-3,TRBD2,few,CASSVGLATYNEQFF,TGCGCCAGCAGCGTCGGACTAGCGACCTACAATGAGCAGTTCTTC
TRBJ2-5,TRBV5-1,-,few,CASSLDRQETQYF,TGCGCCAGCAGCTTGGACAGGCAAGAGACCCAGTACTTC
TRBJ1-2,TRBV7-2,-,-,CASSSTTGSNYGYTF,TGTGCCAGCAGCTCGACGACGGGCTCTAACTATGGCTACACCTTC
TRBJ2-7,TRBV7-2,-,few,CASSSEWGRTYEQYF,TGTGCCAGCAGCTCGGAGTGGGGGCGGACCTACGAGCAGTACTTC
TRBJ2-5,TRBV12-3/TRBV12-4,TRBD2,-,CASTGGGEETQYF,TGTGCCAGCACCGGCGGGGGGGAAGAGACCCAGTACTTC
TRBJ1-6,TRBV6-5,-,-,CASSLRKGGNSPLHF,TGTGCCAGCAGCCTCCGGAAGGGTGGGAATTCACCCCTCCACTTT
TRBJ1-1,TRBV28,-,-,CASSKGGFLNTEAFF,TGTGCCAGCAGCAAGGGGGGATTTTTGAACACTGAAGCTTTCTTT
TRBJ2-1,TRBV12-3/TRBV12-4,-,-,CASRIGSHEQFF,TGTGCCAGCAGGATAGGAAGTCATGAGCAGTTCTTC
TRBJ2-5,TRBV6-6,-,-,CASSLAGYQETQYF,TGTGCCAGCAGCCTCGCAGGGTACCAAGAGACCCAGTACTTC
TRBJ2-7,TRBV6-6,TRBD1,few,CASSYSKGQPIYEQYF,TGTGCCAGCAGTTACTCGAAGGGACAGCCCATCTACGAGCAGTACTTC
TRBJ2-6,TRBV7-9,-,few,CASSSATGANVLTF,TGTGCCAGCAGCTCTGCGACTGGGGCCAACGTCCTGACTTTC
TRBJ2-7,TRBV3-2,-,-,CASSQGQSYEQYF,TGTGCCAGCAGCCAGGGGCAGAGCTACGAGCAGTACTTC
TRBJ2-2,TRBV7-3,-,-,CASSAPGRKFTGELFF,TGTGCCAGCAGCGCTCCGGGCCGAAAATTTACCGGGGAGCTGTTTTTT
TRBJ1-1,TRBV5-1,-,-,CASSLDPGAPTEAFF,TGCGCCAGCAGCTTGGATCCGGGGGCGCCCACTGAAGCTTTCTTT
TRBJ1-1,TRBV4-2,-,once,CASSQERAWTEAFF,TGTGCCAGCAGCCAAGAAAGGGCGTGGACTGAAGCTTTCTTT
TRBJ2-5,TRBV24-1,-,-,CATSDSLGSPAGETQYF,TGTGCCACCAGTGACTCCTTGGGTTCTCCAGCGGGAGAGACCCAGTACTTC
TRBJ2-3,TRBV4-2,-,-,CASSQVSGTPLPDTQYF,TGTGCCAGCAGCCAAGTTTCTGGCACTCCCTTGCCAGATACGCAGTATTTT
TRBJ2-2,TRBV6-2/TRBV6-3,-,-,CASSSPKTGELFF,TGTGCCAGCAGTTCCCCAAAGACCGGGGAGCTGTTTTTT
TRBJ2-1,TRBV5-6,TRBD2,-,CASSLYNAGGRKFF,TGTGCCAGCAGCCTCTACAATGCGGGGGGCCGGAAGTTCTTC
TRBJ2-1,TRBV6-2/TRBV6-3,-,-,CASGSPGEQFF,TGTGCCTCGGGGAGCCCCGGTGAGCAGTTCTTC
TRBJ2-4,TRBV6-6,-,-,CASSYSQGRAKNIQYF,TGTGCCAGCAGTTACTCGCAGGGGCGGGCCAAAAACATTCAGTACTTC
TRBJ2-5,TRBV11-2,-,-,CASTPRGSGETQYF,TGTGCCAGCACCCCCCGGGGGTCGGGCGAGACCCAGTACTTC
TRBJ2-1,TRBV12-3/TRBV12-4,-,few,CASTLGGSLINEQFF,TGTGCCAGCACTCTGGGCGGGTCTTTAATCAATGAGCAGTTCTTC
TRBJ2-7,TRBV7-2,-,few,CASSLALGQSSYEQYF,TGTGCCAGCAGCTTAGCGCTGGGACAAAGCTCCTACGAGCAGTACTTC
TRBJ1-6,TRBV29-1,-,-,CSVRDGNSPLHF,TGCAGCGTTCGGGACGGTAATTCACCCCTCCACTTT
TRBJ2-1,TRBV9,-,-,CASSVGGDSYNEQFF,TGTGCCAGCAGCGTAGGAGGGGACTCGTACAATGAGCAGTTCTTC
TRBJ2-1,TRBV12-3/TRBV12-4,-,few,CASSPGVIEQFF,TGTGCCAGCAGTCCCGGGGTAATTGAGCAGTTCTTC
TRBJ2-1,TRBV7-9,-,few,CASSFLTAVDEQFF,TGTGCCAGCAGCTTTTTAACCGCGGTGGATGAGCAGTTCTTC
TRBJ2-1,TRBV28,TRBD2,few,CASSFPGLANEQFF,TGTGCCAGCAGTTTCCCCGGACTAGCCAATGAGCAGTTCTTC
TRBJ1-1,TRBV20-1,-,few,CSAGGGSSDTEAFF,TGCAGTGCTGGGGGCGGGTCCTCCGACACTGAAGCTTTCTTT
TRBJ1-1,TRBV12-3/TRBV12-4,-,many,CASSTTDTNTEAFF,TGTGCCAGCAGTACTACAGATACTAACACTGAAGCTTTCTTT
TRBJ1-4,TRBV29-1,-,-,CSVVDIGGEKLFF,TGCAGCGTTGTGGACATTGGTGGCGAAAAACTGTTTTTT
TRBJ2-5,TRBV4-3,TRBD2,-,CASSQAPRGTRDAGAQYF,TGCGCCAGCAGCCAAGCCCCTCGAGGGACTAGGGATGCTGGGGCCCAGTACTTC
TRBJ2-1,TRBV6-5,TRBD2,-,CASSYSGGGHNEQFF,TGTGCCAGCAGTTACTCTGGCGGGGGACACAATGAGCAGTTCTTC